This TCR beta chain was documented in a study of shared clonotypes between healthy human individuals (dated by TCRdb to the early 2020s). For the wider study: A couple of women and a few men aged 18 to 49 years were included in the cohort. Per donor, three plates each were used for CD4 naive and CD4 memory, two for CD8 naive, and one for CD8 memory. Blood TCR repertoires of roughly 5 healthy adults were deeply sequenced to estimate repertoire size and the extent of clonotype sharing between individuals. Libraries were prepared and TCR repertoires were sequenced by different laboratories using diverse techniques, in order to increase sequencing depth and limit assay-specific biases. Leukapheresis yielded between about 0.94 and 8.9 billion PBMCs per donor. Overall study outcomes, separate from this receptor: Clonotypes shared by all four sorted-subset donors showed higher generation probabilities than non-shared clonotypes. Sharing across several donors was observed for about 5% of naive CD4, over 3% of naive CD8, 2% to 2.5% of memory CD4, and approximately 0.41% of memory CD8 clonotypes. Because the study included only a small number of donors, the genetic and exposure-history diversity represented was limited. Rarefaction of sorted-subset datasets indicated incomplete sequencing despite the large sequencing depth. Sampling was restricted to blood, and TCR repertoires in tissues likely differ from the TCR repertoires found in blood. Pairwise subsampling indicated that sequencing depth was expected to affect the degree of clonotype sharing among donors. Naive subsets generally had larger estimated clonotype richness than memory subsets did.

CDR1 and CDR2 are drawn from the germline V gene: SNHLY, FYNNEI. Spanning cysteine to phenylalanine, the CDR3 consists of 12 amino acids. Solely the CDR3 DNA is kept, with 36 bases framed from the first base. Cut back by 6 bases and 12 bases, the V and J ends lie 17 bases apart. This clone was detected once. The specificity of this receptor is unknown. A much bigger clone sits one base away, suggesting this may be a read error. TCR CDR3 regions were amplified from genomic DNA by multiplex PCR using the deep immunoSEQ assay. For each cell subset, the extracted genomic DNA was distributed evenly across all wells of several immunoSEQ 96-well plates, and each plate served as one replicate. Each replicate PCR for sorted subsets received about 0.2 ug genomic DNA, equal to around 32,000 T cell genomes. The purified libraries were quantified using a Qubit 3.0 fluorometer, sized with a Bioanalyzer 2100, and then quantified again using the KAPA Library Quantification kit. Every immunoSEQ 96-well plate was sequenced on a separate single-read 150-cycle Illumina NextSeq 550 flow cell. On the authors' methods: Because the immunoSEQ output included only junctional sequences and no quality scores, the filtering could not be the same as the filtering used for full-length reads. To assign V/J genes and CDR3, sequences were annotated against IMGT germline references using PyIR, a Python wrapper for IgBLAST v1.9. Reads with weak V/J assignments (E-value above 1e-6), missing CDR3, stop codons, out-of-frame junctions, or ambiguous translated residues were removed. V3J clonotypes were defined as sequences sharing an identical inferred V gene, J gene, and CDR3 amino acid sequence. Percentage overlap between repertoires was calculated by dividing the number of shared unique clonotypes by the size of the smaller repertoire. RTK rarefaction, the Chao1 estimator, and Recon v2.1 estimates of unobserved clonotypes were used to assess repertoire richness. Generation probabilities were computed with OLGA for all TCRbeta clonotypes obtained by the gDNA method from several donors. TCRdb re-hosts the immuneACCESS table, in-frame sequences only. Its copies lack some clones; in the studies checked, an unresolved V gene accounts for under half of them, and the cause for the rest is not known. V and J calls and clone size are those listed in that table; D and trimming were worked out from the DNA. This sample has more than 2 million clones in its table, and over 85% of those were observed once. The ten top clones hold more than 0.1% of the sample.

The donors were healthy, HIV-negative adults with no recently reported acute infections or vaccinations. All donors were Caucasian adults living in Nashville, Tennessee, USA. CD4+ T cells were enriched by magnetic negative selection, after which naive cells were positively selected on CD45RA and the negative fraction was taken as the memory subset. After blood collection by leukapheresis, PBMCs were isolated using Ficoll-Histopaque density gradient centrifugation and then cryopreserved in the vapor phase of liquid nitrogen. Analytical flow cytometry was used to check the purity and quantity of each magnetically sorted T cell population. Genomic DNA was isolated from each sorted fraction and quantified by UV absorbance on a Nanodrop 2000c.

Material for sequencing was naive CD4+ T cells sorted from blood. In light of the paper, this sample's cell subset or site label describes: CD45RA+ positively selected. The rearrangement combines TRBV2 with TRBJ2-5, and possibly TRBD2, on 5 matching bases. This receptor was obtained from a man between 18 and 35 years old in good health. The CDR3 reads as follows: CASSRGSTSKYF. The DNA sequence is as follows: TGTGCCAGCAGCCGGGGTTCTACGAGCAAGTACTTC.